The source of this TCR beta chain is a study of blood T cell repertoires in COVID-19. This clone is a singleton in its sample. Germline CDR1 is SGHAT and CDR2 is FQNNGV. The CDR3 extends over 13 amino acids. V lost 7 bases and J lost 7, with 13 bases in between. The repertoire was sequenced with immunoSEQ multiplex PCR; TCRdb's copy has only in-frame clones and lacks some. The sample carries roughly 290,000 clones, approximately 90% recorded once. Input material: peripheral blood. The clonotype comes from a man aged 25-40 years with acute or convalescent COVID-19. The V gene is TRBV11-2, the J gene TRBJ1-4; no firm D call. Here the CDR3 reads CASTRDFTEKLFF. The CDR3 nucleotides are TGTGCCAGCACCCGGGATTTTACTGAAAAACTGTTTTTT.